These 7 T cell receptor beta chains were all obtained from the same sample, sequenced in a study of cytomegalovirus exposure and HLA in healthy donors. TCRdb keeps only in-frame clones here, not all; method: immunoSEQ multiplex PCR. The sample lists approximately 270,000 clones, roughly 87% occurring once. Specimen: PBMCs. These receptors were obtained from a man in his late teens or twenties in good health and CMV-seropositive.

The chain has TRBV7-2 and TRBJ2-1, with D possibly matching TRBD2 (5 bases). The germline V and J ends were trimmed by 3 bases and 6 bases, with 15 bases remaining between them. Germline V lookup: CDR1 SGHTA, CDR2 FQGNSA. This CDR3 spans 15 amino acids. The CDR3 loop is CASSFPGIAANEQFF. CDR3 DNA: TGTGCCAGCAGCTTCCCGGGGATAGCTGCCAATGAGCAGTTCTTC.

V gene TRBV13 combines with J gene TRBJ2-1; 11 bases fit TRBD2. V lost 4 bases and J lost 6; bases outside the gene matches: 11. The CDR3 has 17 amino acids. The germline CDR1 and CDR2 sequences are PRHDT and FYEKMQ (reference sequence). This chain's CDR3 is CASSSLGWGTSGNEQFF. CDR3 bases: TGTGCCAGCAGCTCCCTCGGCTGGGGGACTAGCGGCAATGAGCAGTTCTTC.

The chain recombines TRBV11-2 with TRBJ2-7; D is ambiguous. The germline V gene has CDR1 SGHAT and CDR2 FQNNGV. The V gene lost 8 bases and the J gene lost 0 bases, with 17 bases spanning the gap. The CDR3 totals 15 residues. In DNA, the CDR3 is TGTGCCAGCTCGGTTGGCGGATCAAGCTCCTACGAGCAGTACTTC. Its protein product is CASSVGGSSSYEQYF.

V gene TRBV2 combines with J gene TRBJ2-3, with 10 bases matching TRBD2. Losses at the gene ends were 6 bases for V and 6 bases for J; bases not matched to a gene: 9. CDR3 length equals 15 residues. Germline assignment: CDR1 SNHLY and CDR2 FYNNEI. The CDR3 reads CASRRLAGGMDTQYF. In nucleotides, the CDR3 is TGTGCCAGCAGGAGACTAGCGGGTGGGATGGATACGCAGTATTTT. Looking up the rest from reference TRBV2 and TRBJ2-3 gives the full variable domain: EPEVTQTPSHQVTQMGQEVILRCVPISNHLYFYWYRQILGQKVEFLVSFYNNEISEKSEIFDDQFSVERPDGSNFTLKIRSTKLEDSAMYFCASRRLAGGMDTQYFGPGTRLTVL.

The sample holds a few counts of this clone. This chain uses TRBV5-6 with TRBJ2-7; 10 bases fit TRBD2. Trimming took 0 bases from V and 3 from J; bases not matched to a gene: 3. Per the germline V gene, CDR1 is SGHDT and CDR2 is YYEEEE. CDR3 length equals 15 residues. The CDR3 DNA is TGTGCCAGCAGCTTGGCTAGCGGGAGCTTCTACGAGCAGTACTTC. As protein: CASSLASGSFYEQYF.

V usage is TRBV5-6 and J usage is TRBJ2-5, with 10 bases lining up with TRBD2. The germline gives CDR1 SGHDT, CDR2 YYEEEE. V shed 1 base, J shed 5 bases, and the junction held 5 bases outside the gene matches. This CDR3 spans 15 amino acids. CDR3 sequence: CASSLLAGGRETQYF. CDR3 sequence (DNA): TGTGCCAGCAGCTTGTTAGCGGGAGGTAGGGAGACCCAGTACTTC.

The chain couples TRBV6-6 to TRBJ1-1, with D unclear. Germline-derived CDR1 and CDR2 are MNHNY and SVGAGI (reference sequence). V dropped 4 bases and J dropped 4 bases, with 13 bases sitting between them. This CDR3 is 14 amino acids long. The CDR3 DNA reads TGTGCCAGCAGTTCGGACCCCTCGGCCACTGAAGCTTTCTTT. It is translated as CASSSDPSATEAFF.